This passage covers 28 T cell receptor beta chains from one sample sequenced in a study of T cell responses to AZD1222 COVID-19 vaccine. Only in-frame clones appear in the TCRdb table, and some are missing; sequencing was by immunoSEQ multiplex PCR. The repertoire holds more than 95,000 clones, with more than 75% as singletons. Here the sequenced sample was peripheral blood, taken on day 0 of AZD1222 vaccination. These receptors came from an adult in good health.

This chain links TRBV7-6 with TRBJ2-6, with D possibly called TRBD1 or TRBD2 (5 bases each). The germline V gene has CDR1 SGHVS and CDR2 FNYEAQ. Between the trimmed V and J ends, which lost 5 bases and 4 bases, there was a span of 21 bases. The CDR3 is 18 amino acids. CDR3 loop: CASSPTPFSGTGANVLTF. CDR3 DNA: TGTGCCAGCAGCCCCACTCCCTTTTCAGGGACCGGGGCCAACGTCCTGACTTTC. The full variable domain, with the rest looked up from reference TRBV7-6 and TRBJ2-6, is GAGVSQSPRYKVTKRGQDVALRCDPISGHVSLYWYRQALGQGPEFLTYFNYEAQQDKSGLPNDRFSAERPEGSISTLTIQRTEQRDSAMYRCASSPTPFSGTGANVLTFGAGSRLTVL.

This clone was detected once. The chain couples TRBV28 to TRBJ1-5; D gene unclear. CDR3 length: 13 amino acids. V lost 4 bases and J lost 9, with 13 bases in between. Germline V gene sequence: CDR1 MDHEN, CDR2 SYDVKM. The CDR3 DNA sequence: TGTGCCAGCAGTTATAGAGGCCCAGGGCCCCAGCATTTT. This codes for CASSYRGPGPQHF.

The chain is built from TRBV5-1 and TRBJ2-7, with TRBD2 matching over 9 bases. V lost 7 bases to trimming and J lost 0 bases; unmatched junction nucleotides: 11. There are 16 residues in the CDR3. Per the germline V gene, CDR1 is SGHRS and CDR2 is YFSETQ. CDR3 nucleotide sequence: TGCGCCAGCCTGAGGCTAGCGGGACTGGTCTCCTACGAGCAGTACTTC. Encoded protein: CASLRLAGLVSYEQYF.

This sequence joins TRBV18 and TRBJ2-2, with TRBD1 identical over 7 bases. The junction had 9 bases not matched to a gene; V was cut back by 3 bases and J by 5 bases. The CDR3 covers 16 residues. Germline-derived CDR1 and CDR2 are KGHSH and LQKENI. The CDR3: CASSPLETGETGELFF. As DNA, the CDR3 is TGTGCCAGCTCACCCCTTGAAACAGGGGAAACCGGGGAGCTGTTTTTT.

This chain uses TRBV9 with TRBJ1-1; D is unresolved. The V gene's germline CDR1 is SGDLS and CDR2 YYNGEE. V was pared by 2 bases and J by 4 bases, with 9 bases between. There are 13 residues in the CDR3. CDR3 protein: CASSVEEGTEAFF. The DNA of the CDR3 is TGTGCCAGCAGCGTCGAAGAGGGCACTGAAGCTTTCTTT.

V and J are TRBV19 and TRBJ1-5; D might be TRBD1 (6 bases). The length of the CDR3 is 18 residues. V was clipped by 5 bases and J by 6 bases, with 26 bases between them. Germline V gene lookup returns CDR1 LNHDA and CDR2 SQIVND (reference sequence). Here the CDR3 DNA reads TGTGCCAGTAGTCAAAACGACAGGCGAGGTGGTGTATTTCAGCCCCAGCATTTT. It is translated as CASSQNDRRGGVFQPQHF.

This clone showed up just a few times. This chain joins TRBV25-1 and TRBJ2-3; no firm D call. Trimming shortened V by 3 bases and J by 4 bases, and 5 bases separated the two germline ends. The CDR3 contains 12 residues. In germline, CDR1 is MGHDK, CDR2 SYGVNS. The CDR3 spells CASSDVADTQYF. CDR3 nucleotides: TGTGCCAGCAGTGATGTTGCAGATACGCAGTATTTT.

The chain recombines TRBV3-1 (or the pseudogene TRBV3-2) with TRBJ1-1, with TRBD1 matching 7 bases. This CDR3 contains 13 residues. The V segment lost 5 bases and the J segment 7 bases; nucleotides outside the gene matches: 7. The germline gives CDR1 LGHDT, CDR2 YNNKEL (reference sequence). CDR3 sequence reads: CASSWDSRGEAFF. CDR3 DNA: TGTGCCAGCAGCTGGGACAGCCGAGGTGAAGCTTTCTTT.

The V gene is TRBV7-2, the J gene TRBJ1-5; D possibly corresponds to TRBD1 (6 bases). CDR1 and CDR2 (germline): SGHTA, FQGNSA. The ends were cut back, 5 bases at V and 5 bases at J, with 16 bases in the middle. The CDR3 covers 15 residues. In nucleotides, the CDR3 is TGTGCCAGCAGCCCTGGTGACAGGAGTGATCAGCCCCAGCATTTT. This gives the protein CASSPGDRSDQPQHF.

This sequence joins TRBV25-1 and TRBJ1-6; TRBD1 aligns across 8 bases. V gave up 8 bases and J gave up 14 bases; unmatched junction bases: 11. The CDR3 extends over 13 amino acids. The germline gives CDR1 MGHDK, CDR2 SYGVNS. CDR3 bases: TGTGCCAGCTCCTCAGACAGGGGCGGATCCCTCCACTTT. This encodes CASSSDRGGSLHF.

The chain combines TRBV7-2 with TRBJ2-7, with D perhaps TRBD1 or TRBD2 (6 bases each). In germline, CDR1 is SGHTA, CDR2 FQGNSA. V lost 5 bases and J 4 bases, leaving 18 bases between the germline ends. There are 15 residues in the CDR3. The CDR3 loop reads CASSVVGGGFYEQYF. CDR3 nucleotide sequence: TGTGCCAGCAGCGTGGTAGGAGGGGGTTTTTACGAGCAGTACTTC. The variable domain in full, with the rest retrieved from reference TRBV7-2 and TRBJ2-7, is GAGVSQSPSNKVTEKGKDVELRCDPISGHTALYWYRQSLGQGLEFLIYFQGNSAPDKSGLPSDRFSAERTGGSVSTLTIQRTQQEDSAVYLCASSVVGGGFYEQYFGPGTRLTVT.

This chain joins TRBV30 and TRBJ1-5, with 7 bases matching TRBD1. The CDR3 sequence is 16 residues long. CDR1 and CDR2 from the germline V gene are GTSNPN and SVGIG (reference sequence). The J segment lost 2 bases and the V segment lost 2 bases, leaving 9 bases of the junction unmatched. For the CDR3, the DNA is TGTGCCTGGAGTCACAGGGGAGGGGGAGGCAATCAGCCCCAGCATTTT. This codes for CAWSHRGGGGNQPQHF.

To note about this clone: Other DNA variants within this sample encode the same CDR3. The genes are TRBV10-1 and TRBJ2-7; TRBD1 matches 7 bases. Losses at the gene ends were 3 bases for V and 6 bases for J; bases not matched to a gene: 11. CDR3 length: 15 residues. The germline V gene has CDR1 WNHNN and CDR2 SYGVQD (reference sequence). As DNA, the CDR3 is TGCGCCAGCAGTGAAGGTTCAGGGGGTCTCGGCGAGCAGTACTTC. Amino acids: CASSEGSGGLGEQYF.

V and J are TRBV7-9 and TRBJ2-1, with TRBD2 matching 12 bases. This CDR3 comprises 16 residues. CDR1 is SEHNR and CDR2 is FQNEAQ in the germline V gene (reference sequence). V shed 2 bases, J shed 5 bases, and the junction held 4 bases outside the gene matches. The CDR3 DNA follows: TGTGCCAGCAGCTTACTACTAGCGGGAGGCAACAATGAGCAGTTCTTC. It encodes CASSLLLAGGNNEQFF. Variable domain in full (rest from reference TRBV7-9 and TRBJ2-1): DTGVSQNPRHKITKRGQNVTFRCDPISEHNRLYWYRQTLGQGPEFLTYFQNEAQLEKSRLLSDRFSAERPKGSFSTLEIQRTEQGDSAMYLCASSLLLAGGNNEQFFGPGTRLTVL.

The rearrangement links TRBV11-1 to TRBJ2-2; D unresolved. The germline gives CDR1 SGHAT, CDR2 FQDESV (reference sequence). Trimming left V 3 bases short and J 8 bases short, with 10 bases between. CDR3 length: 13 amino acids. For the CDR3, the DNA is TGTGCCAGCAGCTTTGCTGGGGAAGGGGAGCTGTTTTTT. Translation gives CASSFAGEGELFF.

V and J are TRBV27 and TRBJ2-1, with 9 bases aligning to TRBD2. The CDR3 is 16 amino acids. From germline, CDR1 is MNHEY and CDR2 SMNVEV (reference sequence). V was clipped by 5 bases and J by 8 bases; unmatched bases: 13. CDR3 sequence reads: CASSAGTSPLRDEQFF. The CDR3 DNA reads as TGTGCCAGCAGTGCGGGGACTAGCCCCCTTAGGGATGAGCAGTTCTTC.

The chain links TRBV28 to TRBJ2-6, with 7 bases aligning to TRBD1. The J segment lost 0 bases and the V segment lost 5 bases, leaving 7 bases of the junction unmatched. The V gene's germline CDR1 is MDHEN and CDR2 SYDVKM. This CDR3 is built from 17 residues. In DNA form, the CDR3 reads TGTGCCAGCAGTCCTCGGGACAGTTACTCTGGGGCCAACGTCCTGACTTTC. This encodes CASSPRDSYSGANVLTF.

This clone was counted between two and nine times. This sequence joins TRBV30 and TRBJ1-1; no clear D. Looked up from germline, CDR1 is GTSNPN and CDR2 is SVGIG (reference sequence). This CDR3 has 12 amino acids. The germline V and J ends were trimmed by 4 bases and 3 bases, with 9 bases remaining between them. CDR3 protein: CAWTFGDTEAFF. The CDR3, as DNA: TGTGCCTGGACCTTCGGGGACACTGAAGCTTTCTTT.

V usage is TRBV15 and J usage is TRBJ2-7; D gene ambiguous. The V end was cut by 0 bases, the J end by 0 bases, with 6 bases between. This CDR3 spans 14 amino acids. The germline CDR1 and CDR2 sequences are LNHNV and YYDKDF (reference sequence). In DNA, the CDR3 is TGTGCCACCAGCAGAGAGCTAGTCTCCTACGAGCAGTACTTC. It specifies CATSRELVSYEQYF. Full variable domain (remainder filled in from reference TRBV15 and TRBJ2-7): DAMVIQNPRYQVTQFGKPVTLSCSQTLNHNVMYWYQQKSSQAPKLLFHYYDKDFNNEADTPDNFQSRRPNTSFCFLDIRSPGLGDTAMYLCATSRELVSYEQYFGPGTRLTVT.

The chain carries TRBV18 and TRBJ1-5; D is uncertain. Trimming removed 7 bases from V and 7 bases from J, with 17 bases in between. The CDR3 consists of 14 residues. Germline values: CDR1 KGHSH, CDR2 LQKENI. The CDR3 nucleotides read TGTGCCAGCTTCTCCCAGCGAAGCGGGCAGCCCCAGCATTTT. Translating gives CASFSQRSGQPQHF.

The chain links TRBV27 to TRBJ1-1; TRBD1 might be the D (5 bases). The CDR3 extends over 16 amino acids. Germline V lookup: CDR1 MNHEY, CDR2 SMNVEV (reference sequence). V gave up 2 bases and J gave up 4 bases, with 17 bases separating them. CDR3 residues: CASSLGVRGEVTEAFF. DNA for the CDR3: TGTGCCAGCAGTTTAGGAGTGAGAGGGGAAGTCACTGAAGCTTTCTTT.

The V gene is TRBV5-1, the J gene TRBJ2-5; no firm D call. This CDR3 is 15 amino acids long. Trimming shortened V by 0 bases and J by 5 bases, and 14 bases separated the two germline ends. Per germline, CDR1 SGHRS and CDR2 YFSETQ. CDR3 nucleotides: TGCGCCAGCAGCTTGGGCAGGACCGGATCGGAGACCCAGTACTTC. This sequence encodes CASSLGRTGSETQYF.

The chain recombines TRBV18 with TRBJ2-7; 8 nucleotides line up with TRBD2. The J segment lost 7 bases and the V segment lost 3 bases, leaving 8 bases of the junction unmatched. Germline V gene data show CDR1 as KGHSH and CDR2 as LQKENI. CDR3 length: 14 residues. CDR3 sequence reads: CASSPGLGFGEQYF. The CDR3 DNA follows: TGTGCCAGCTCACCGGGACTAGGGTTCGGAGAGCAGTACTTC.

The chain couples TRBV11-2 to TRBJ2-7; TRBD2 might be the D (6 bases). CDR1 and CDR2 from the germline V gene are SGHAT and FQNNGV. Trimming took 0 bases from V and 2 from J, leaving 8 bases between them. The CDR3 is 14 residues long. The CDR3 is CASSLDSGPYEQYF. DNA of the CDR3: TGTGCCAGCAGCTTAGATAGCGGCCCCTACGAGCAGTACTTC.

The chain carries TRBV28 and TRBJ2-2; 13 bases are shared with TRBD2. Germline CDR1 reads MDHEN; CDR2 reads SYDVKM. V shed 4 bases, J shed 7 bases, and the junction held 9 bases outside the gene matches. This CDR3 contains 17 residues. The CDR3 DNA reads as TGTGCCAGCAGTTCACGGCTGGGACTAGCGGGACACGGGGAGCTGTTTTTT. This sequence encodes CASSSRLGLAGHGELFF.

This chain joins TRBV19 and TRBJ1-3; D possibly corresponds to TRBD1 (5 bases). The CDR3 runs to 12 residues. Germline V gives CDR1 LNHDA, CDR2 SQIVND (reference sequence). Trimming removed 9 bases at V and 3 bases at J, with 9 bases between. CDR3 sequence: CASRDFGNTIYF. The CDR3, as DNA: TGTGCCAGCCGGGACTTTGGAAACACCATATATTTT.

The DNA for the CDR3 is TGTGCCAGCAGTGGGGCAGTCACCCATAATGAAAAACTGTTTTTT. The encoded protein is CASSGAVTHNEKLFF. V is TRBV28 and J is TRBJ1-4; weak D call: TRBD1 (5 bases). Germline V gives CDR1 MDHEN, CDR2 SYDVKM. Between the trimmed V and J ends, which lost 5 bases and 4 bases, there was a span of 14 bases. The CDR3 loop spans 15 amino acids.

The gene calls are TRBV29-1 and TRBJ2-5; D unresolved. Trimming shortened V by 7 bases and J by 5 bases, and 8 bases separated the two germline ends. The germline CDR1 and CDR2 sequences are SQVTM and ANQGSEA. The CDR3 sequence is 10 residues long. The CDR3 DNA reads as TGCAGCGGGAGTGGCGAGACCCAGTACTTC. It encodes CSGSGETQYF.